These T cell receptor beta chains were read from a single sample in a study of shared clonotypes between healthy human individuals. Sequenced by immunoSEQ multiplex PCR; TCRdb stores in-frame clones only, minus some. Of 2 million to 3 million clones in the sample, approximately 93% were seen once. Specimen: naive CD4+ T cells from PBMCs. The source of these receptors is a man between 18 and 35 years old in good health. Some clones in this sample may be carry-over from other donors' samples. Each CDR3 is given with its conserved first and last residue.

V,CDR3
TRBV19,CASSYGQNYEQYF
TRBV6-1,CASILTGKAEGYTF
TRBV6-5,CASSCSIRGVYEQYF
TRBV10-3,CAGQGKSIMNTEAFF
TRBV7-3,CASSLGQSDNEQFF
TRBV25-1,CASSEFVGEAYNEQFF
TRBV7-7,CASSLRVGTEQFF
TRBV10-3,CATHGQGGQETQYF
TRBV5-5,CASSLGAGSTTYEQYF
TRBV19,CASKLQGSNYGYTF
TRBV2,CASSEWGGGGYEQYF
TRBV6-1,CASSEVYSRSYEQYF
TRBV15,CATSESGNYGYTF
TRBV4-2,CASSQAGARGNTIYF
TRBV2,CASSVQGAPGRQYF
TRBV11-3,CASTPNYGYTF
TRBV5-1,CASSSGQGLTGELFF
TRBV18,CASSPSAGSTDTQYF
TRBV9,CASSERAGTLSGANVLTF
TRBV10-1,CASSGPLGGEQYF
TRBV5-8,CASSLAGTDTQYF
TRBV7-2,CASSIQTNYGYTF
TRBV15,CATSRGGYLRTDTQYF